This T cell receptor (beta chain) was obtained from a study of PD-1 blockade in classical Hodgkin lymphoma. The study, taken as a whole, reports: Still unresolved is the cause of the repertoire differences, which may be disease activity or prior therapy. Those patients who began receiving nivolumab less than 1 year after ASCT had lower diversity, and they were excluded. Newly diagnosed patients were reported to start with lower TCR diversity than healthy donors. In CD4+ cells, TCR diversity went up significantly by C4D1, but in CD8+ cells it did not.

Libraries were prepared by immunoSEQ multiplex PCR; TCRdb keeps only in-frame clonotypes and omits some of them. The sample carries approximately 61,000 clones, over 75% recorded once. Relapse was seen in all patients after autologous stem cell transplantation, and brentuximab vedotin exposure was variable. CDR3 length: 14 amino acids. With 2 bases clipped from V and 5 bases from J, the junction kept 6 bases outside the gene matches. CDR1 LGHNA and CDR2 YNFKEQ come from the germline V gene. Concerning this clone itself: The antigen is undetermined.

The rearrangement uses TRBV4-2 and TRBJ2-7; the match to TRBD2 covers 7 bases. The clonotype was recovered from a human donor with classical Hodgkin lymphoma. Material: peripheral blood mononuclear cells (PBMCs), obtained at baseline. The CDR3 region has the DNA TGTGCCAGCAGCCAATCTGGACTAGGCGACGAGCAGTACTTC. It specifies CASSQSGLGDEQYF.